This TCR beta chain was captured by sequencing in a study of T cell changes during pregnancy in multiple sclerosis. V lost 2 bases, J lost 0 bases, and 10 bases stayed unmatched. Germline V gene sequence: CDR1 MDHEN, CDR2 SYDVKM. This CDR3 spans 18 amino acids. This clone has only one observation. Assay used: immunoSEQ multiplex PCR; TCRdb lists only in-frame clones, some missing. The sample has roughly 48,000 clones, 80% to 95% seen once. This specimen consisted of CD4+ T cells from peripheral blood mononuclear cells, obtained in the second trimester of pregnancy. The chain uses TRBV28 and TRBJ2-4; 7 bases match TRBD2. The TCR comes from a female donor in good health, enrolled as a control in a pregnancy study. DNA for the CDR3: TGTGCCAGCAGTTTAGCCTGGGCGGGGGATCAAGCCAAAAACATTCAGTACTTC. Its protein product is CASSLAWAGDQAKNIQYF.